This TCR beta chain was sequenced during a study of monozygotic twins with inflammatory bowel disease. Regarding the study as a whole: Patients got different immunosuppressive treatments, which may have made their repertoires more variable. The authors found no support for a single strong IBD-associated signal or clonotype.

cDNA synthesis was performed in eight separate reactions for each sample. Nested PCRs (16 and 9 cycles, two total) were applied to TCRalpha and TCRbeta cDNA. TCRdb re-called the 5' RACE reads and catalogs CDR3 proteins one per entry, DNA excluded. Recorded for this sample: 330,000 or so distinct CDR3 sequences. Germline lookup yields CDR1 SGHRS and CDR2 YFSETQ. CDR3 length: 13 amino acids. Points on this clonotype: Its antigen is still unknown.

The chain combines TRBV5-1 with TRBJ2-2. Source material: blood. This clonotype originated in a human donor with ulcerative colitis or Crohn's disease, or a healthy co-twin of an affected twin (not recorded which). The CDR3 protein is CASSLDFVGELFF.